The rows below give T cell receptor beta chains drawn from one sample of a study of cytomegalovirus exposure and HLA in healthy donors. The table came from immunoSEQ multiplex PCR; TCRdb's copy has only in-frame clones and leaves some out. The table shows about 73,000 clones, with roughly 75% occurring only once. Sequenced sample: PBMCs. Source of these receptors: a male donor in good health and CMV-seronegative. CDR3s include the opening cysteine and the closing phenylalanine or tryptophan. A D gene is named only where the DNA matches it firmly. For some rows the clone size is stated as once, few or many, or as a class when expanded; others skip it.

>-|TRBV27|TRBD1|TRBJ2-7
TGTGCCAGCAGTTTAACAGGGGACTACGAGCAGTACTTC
CASSLTGDYEQYF
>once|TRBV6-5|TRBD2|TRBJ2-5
TGTGCCAGCAGTTTCGGGACTAACCAAGAGACCCAGTACTTC
CASSFGTNQETQYF
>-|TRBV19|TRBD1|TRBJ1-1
TGTGCCAGTAGTGGGTCCAGGGGGACTGAAGCTTTCTTT
CASSGSRGTEAFF
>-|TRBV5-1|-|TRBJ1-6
TGCGCCAGCAGCTTGGAAACCGGCGGTTCACCCCTCCACTTT
CASSLETGGSPLHF
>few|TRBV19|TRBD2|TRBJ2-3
TGTGCCAGTAGCATAGCCACGGGACTAGCATCAGATACGCAGTATTTT
CASSIATGLASDTQYF
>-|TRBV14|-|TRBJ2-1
TGTGCCAGCAGCCCAATCTTCGGGAGCCCGGACTACAATGAGCAGTTCTTC
CASSPIFGSPDYNEQFF
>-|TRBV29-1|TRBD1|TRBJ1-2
TGCAGCGTCGTGGGGGGACAGAACTATGGCTACACCTTC
CSVVGGQNYGYTF
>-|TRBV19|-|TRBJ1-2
TGTGCCAGTACCACGTCCCTGACAGACGAAGGCTACACCTTC
CASTTSLTDEGYTF
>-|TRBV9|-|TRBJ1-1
TGTGCCAGCAGCGTAGATGGGCAGATTAACACTGAAGATTTCTTT
CASSVDGQINTEDFF
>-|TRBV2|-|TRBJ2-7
TGTGCCAGCAGTGTTGGTAGGGGTTACGAGCAGTACTTC
CASSVGRGYEQYF
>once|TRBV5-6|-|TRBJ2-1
TGTGCCAGCAGCCAAGTTTCGGACAATGAGCAGTTCTTC
CASSQVSDNEQFF
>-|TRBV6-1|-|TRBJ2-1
TGTGCCAGCAGTGCCTCTCCCGGCAGGTATGAGCAGTTCTTC
CASSASPGRYEQFF
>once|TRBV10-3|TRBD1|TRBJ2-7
TGTGCCATCAGACCAGATGGACAGGGCGGGCAGTACTTC
CAIRPDGQGGQYF
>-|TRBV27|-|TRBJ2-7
TGTGCCAGCAGTTCAACCCCTGAACAGTCCCACGAGCAGTACTTC
CASSSTPEQSHEQYF
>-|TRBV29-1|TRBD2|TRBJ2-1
TGCAGCGTTCTAACACAGGGACTAGCGGGAGGGGGTGAGCAGTTCTTC
CSVLTQGLAGGGEQFF
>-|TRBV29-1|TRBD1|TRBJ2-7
TGCAGCGTGACAGGGGGCGCGGGAACTTACGAGCAGTACTTC
CSVTGGAGTYEQYF
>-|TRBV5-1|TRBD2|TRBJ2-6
TGCGCCAGCAGCTTGGCCGGGGGGGGGTTCTCTGGGGCCAACGTCCTGACTTTC
CASSLAGGGFSGANVLTF
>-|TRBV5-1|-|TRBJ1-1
TGCGCCAGCAGCTTTTTCAGCAGGGTTATGAACACTGAAGCTTTCTTT
CASSFFSRVMNTEAFF
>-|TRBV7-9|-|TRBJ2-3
TGTGCCAGCAGCTTGTATGGGACAAGCACAGATACGCAGTATTTT
CASSLYGTSTDTQYF
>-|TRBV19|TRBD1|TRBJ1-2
TGTGCCAGTAGTTCGGGACAGGGGAAAAGCTACACCTTC
CASSSGQGKSYTF
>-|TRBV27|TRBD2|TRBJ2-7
TGTGCCAGCGGAATGGGACTAGCGGCGTACGAGCAGTACTTC
CASGMGLAAYEQYF
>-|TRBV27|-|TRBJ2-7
TGTGCCAGCAGTCCCGGATGGACGGGATCCTACGAGCAGTACTTC
CASSPGWTGSYEQYF
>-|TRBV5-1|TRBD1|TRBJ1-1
TGCGCCAGCAGACGCCCGGGACAGGACACTGAAGCTTTCTTT
CASRRPGQDTEAFF
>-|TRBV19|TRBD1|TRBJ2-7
TGTGCCAGTAGTCTCCCTTACAGGGGAAAGTACTTC
CASSLPYRGKYF
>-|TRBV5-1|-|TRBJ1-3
TGCGCCAGCAGCTTGGCCGGGGTGGGTCAGGCCTCTGGAAACACCATATATTTT
CASSLAGVGQASGNTIYF
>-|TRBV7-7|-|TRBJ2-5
TGTGCCAGCAGCTTGGGCCAGGGAATCGGAGAGACCCAGTACTTC
CASSLGQGIGETQYF
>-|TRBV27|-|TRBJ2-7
TGTGCCAGCAGTACGGGGAACTACGAGCAGTACTTC
CASSTGNYEQYF
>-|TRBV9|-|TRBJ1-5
TGTGCCAGCAGCGTCGGGGACACCAATCAGCCCCAGCATTTT
CASSVGDTNQPQHF
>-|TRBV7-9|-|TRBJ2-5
TGTGCCAGCAGCCCCCCGGGGGAGACCCAGTACTTC
CASSPPGETQYF
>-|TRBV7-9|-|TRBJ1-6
TGTGCCAGCAGGGGGGGGACGGACGCTAATTCACCCCTCCACTTT
CASRGGTDANSPLHF
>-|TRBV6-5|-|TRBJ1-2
TGTGCCAGCAGTTCGGCTCCAGAGGTCCATGGCTACACCTTC
CASSSAPEVHGYTF
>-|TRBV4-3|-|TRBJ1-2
TGCGCCAGCAGCCAAGAGATACGGTCCGACTATGGCTACCCCTTC
CASSQEIRSDYGYPF
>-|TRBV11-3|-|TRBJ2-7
TGTGCCAGCAGCTTAGAATGGGGCAGCTCCTACGAGCAGTACTTC
CASSLEWGSSYEQYF
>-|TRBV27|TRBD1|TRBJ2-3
TGTGCCAGCAGTGAAGGGACAGGCCACACAGATACGCAGTATTTT
CASSEGTGHTDTQYF
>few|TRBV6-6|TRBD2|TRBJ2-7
TGTGCCAGCAGAACTAGCGGAACCTACGAGCAGTACTTC
CASRTSGTYEQYF
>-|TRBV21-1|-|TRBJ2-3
TGTGCCAGCAGCAAAAAATTAAGGGACAGACGGGCCTTTAGCACAGATACGCAGTATTTT
CASSKKLRDRRAFSTDTQYF
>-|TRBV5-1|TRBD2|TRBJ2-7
TGCGCCAGCAGCTTGGTGGTCCGGGGACTACAAGACCCAGCCTACGAGCAGTACTTC
CASSLVVRGLQDPAYEQYF
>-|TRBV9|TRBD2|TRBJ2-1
TGTGCCAGCACCCGTAGCGGGGCGAGCTCCTACAATGAGCAGTTCTTC
CASTRSGASSYNEQFF
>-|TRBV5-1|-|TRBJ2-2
TGCGCCAGCAGCTTGGCCCCCCCTAGGCCAGGGTCCGGGGAGCTGTTTTTT
CASSLAPPRPGSGELFF
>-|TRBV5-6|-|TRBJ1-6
TGTGCCAGCAGCTCCTTCGGAGGAGTCTATAATTCACCCCTCCACTTT
CASSSFGGVYNSPLHF
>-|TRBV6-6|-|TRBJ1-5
TGTGCCAGCAGTTATTCCGCGGGGCACAATCAGCCCCAGCATTTT
CASSYSAGHNQPQHF
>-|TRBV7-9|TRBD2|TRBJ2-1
TGTGCCAGCAGGAACGTTCTAGCGGGGTACAATGAGCAGTTCTTC
CASRNVLAGYNEQFF
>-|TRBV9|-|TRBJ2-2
TGTGCCAGCAGCGTTTTCCAGGGGTCCGGGGAGCTGTTTTTT
CASSVFQGSGELFF
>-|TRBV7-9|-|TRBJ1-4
TGTGCCAGCAGCTTAAACAGCAATAATGAAAAACTGTTTTTT
CASSLNSNNEKLFF
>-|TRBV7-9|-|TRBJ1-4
TGTGCCAGCAGCCCCGGCCGGGTTGCAACTAATGAAAAACTGTTTTTT
CASSPGRVATNEKLFF
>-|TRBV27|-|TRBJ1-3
TGTGCCAGCAGTCAACACCTTGGAAACACCATATATTTT
CASSQHLGNTIYF
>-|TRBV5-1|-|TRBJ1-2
TGCGCCAGCACCGAGACAGGCCCCTATGGCTACACCTTC
CASTETGPYGYTF
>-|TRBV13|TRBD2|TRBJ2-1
TGTGCCAGCAGCTCCTGGACTAGAGGGAGGTACAATGAGCAGTTCTTC
CASSSWTRGRYNEQFF
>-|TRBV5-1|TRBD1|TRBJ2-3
TGCGCCAGCAGCCTTTTGGGACAGGGATTTCATACGCAGTATTTT
CASSLLGQGFHTQYF
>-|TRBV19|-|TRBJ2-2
TGTGCCAGTAGTACAGGGCGCCATCCGAACACCGGGGAGCTGTTTTTT
CASSTGRHPNTGELFF
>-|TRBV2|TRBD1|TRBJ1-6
TGTGCCAGTCGGACAGGGCCTAATTCACCCCTCCACTTT
CASRTGPNSPLHF
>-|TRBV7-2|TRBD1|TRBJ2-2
TGTGCCAGCAGACTTCAGGGGGTGGAGACCGGGGAGCTGTTTTTT
CASRLQGVETGELFF
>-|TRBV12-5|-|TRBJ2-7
TGTGCTAGTGGTTTGAACTCTCGGGGCTACGAGCAGTACTTC
CASGLNSRGYEQYF
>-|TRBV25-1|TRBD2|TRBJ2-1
TGTGCCAGCAGTGATACTAGCGGGAGCTCCTACAATGAGCAGTTCTTC
CASSDTSGSSYNEQFF
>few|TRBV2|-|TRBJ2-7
TGTGCCAGCGGGCCCCTTTCTCCATCCCAGAGGCAGTACTTC
CASGPLSPSQRQYF
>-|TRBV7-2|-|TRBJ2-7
TGTGCCAGCAGCTTAGCTTGGGACGGACTATACGAGCAGTACTTC
CASSLAWDGLYEQYF
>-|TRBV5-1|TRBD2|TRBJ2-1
TGCGCCAGCAGCTTGTCTCCAACTAGCGGTTACAATGAGCAGTTCTTC
CASSLSPTSGYNEQFF
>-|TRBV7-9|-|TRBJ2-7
TGTGCCAGCAGCTTAGCGGGCATCTACGAGCAGTACTTC
CASSLAGIYEQYF
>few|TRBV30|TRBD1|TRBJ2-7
TGTGCCTGGAAGCGGAAAGGGACAGGGGAGATCTACGAGCAGTACTTC
CAWKRKGTGEIYEQYF
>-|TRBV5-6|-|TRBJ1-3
TGTGCCAGCAGCCTGGGTTCCAGCTCTGGAAACACCATATATTTT
CASSLGSSSGNTIYF